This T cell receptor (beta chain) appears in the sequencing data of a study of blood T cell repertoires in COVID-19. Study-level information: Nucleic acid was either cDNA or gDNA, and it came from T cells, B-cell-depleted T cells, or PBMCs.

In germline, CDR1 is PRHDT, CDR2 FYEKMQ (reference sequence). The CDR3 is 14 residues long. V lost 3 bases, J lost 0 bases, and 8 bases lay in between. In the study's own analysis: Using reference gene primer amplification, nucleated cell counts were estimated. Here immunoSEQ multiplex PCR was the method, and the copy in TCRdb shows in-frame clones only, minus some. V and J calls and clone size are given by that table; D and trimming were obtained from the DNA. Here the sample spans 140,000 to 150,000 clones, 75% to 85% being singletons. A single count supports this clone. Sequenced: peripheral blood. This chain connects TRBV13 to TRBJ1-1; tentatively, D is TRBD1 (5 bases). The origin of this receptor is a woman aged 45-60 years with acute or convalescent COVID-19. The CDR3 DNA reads TGTGCCAGCAGCTTGGGGGGAGTGAACACTGAAGCTTTCTTT. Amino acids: CASSLGGVNTEAFF. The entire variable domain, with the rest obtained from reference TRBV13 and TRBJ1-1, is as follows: AAGVIQSPRHLIKEKRETATLKCYPIPRHDTVYWYQQGPGQDPQFLISFYEKMQSDKGSIPDRFSAQQFSDYHSELNMSSLELGDSALYFCASSLGGVNTEAFFGQGTRLTVV.